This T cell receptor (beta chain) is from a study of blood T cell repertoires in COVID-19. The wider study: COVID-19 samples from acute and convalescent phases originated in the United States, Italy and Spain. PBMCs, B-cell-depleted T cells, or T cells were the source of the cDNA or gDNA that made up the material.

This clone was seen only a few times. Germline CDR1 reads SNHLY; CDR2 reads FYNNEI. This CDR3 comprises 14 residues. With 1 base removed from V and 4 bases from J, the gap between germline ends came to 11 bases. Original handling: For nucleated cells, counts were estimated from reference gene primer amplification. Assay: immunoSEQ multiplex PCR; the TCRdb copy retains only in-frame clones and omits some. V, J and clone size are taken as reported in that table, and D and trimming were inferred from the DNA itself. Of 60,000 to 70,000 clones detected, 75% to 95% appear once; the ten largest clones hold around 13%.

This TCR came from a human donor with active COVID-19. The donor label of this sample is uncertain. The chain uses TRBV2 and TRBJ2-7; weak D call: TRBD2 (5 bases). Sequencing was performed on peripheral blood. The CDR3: CASSEESPGYEQYF. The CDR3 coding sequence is TGTGCCAGCAGTGAAGAGTCCCCGGGATACGAGCAGTACTTC.